This T cell receptor beta chain is from a study of blood T cell repertoires in COVID-19 (TCRdb year 2020). For context, the study as a whole: Samples covering the acute and convalescent phases of COVID-19 were provided by collaborators in the United States, Italy and Spain. The prospective study material was composed of cDNA or gDNA derived from T cells, B-cell-depleted T cells, or PBMCs. Deeply sampled blood TCRbeta repertoires from subjects exposed to, actively infected with, or recovered from COVID-19 were included in the dataset. HLA class I and class II types, where available, came from metadata supplied by the sample provider rather than from assay-based typing. The sample metadata nearly always contained a de-identified subject ID, COVID-19 status, age in years and sex. A freely available public database, intended as a resource for researchers studying the immune response to SARS-CoV-2, is where the repertoires were released. The samples were drawn from two sources: the first 160 participants of the ongoing ImmuneRACE study, and fewer than 1,500 subjects contributed by 6 global collaborators.

One collaborating source in Seattle enrolled patients during active infection and followed them longitudinally through the course of disease. Whole blood was collected in K2EDTA tubes by collaborating institutions according to the institutions' own protocols. For TCRbeta analysis, collaborators shipped samples as frozen whole blood, isolated PBMCs, or DNA extracted from either of those sample types. What the study reported, not specific to this receptor: Clinical and demographic metadata were provided uncurated, with the amount varying by source and participant.

The immunoSEQ Assay, a bias-controlled multiplex PCR, was used to amplify TCRbeta CDR3 regions from genomic DNA. The published analysis was carried out like this. Within the assay, amplification of reference gene primers was used to estimate how many nucleated cells each sample contained. To quantify the absolute abundance of each unique TCRbeta CDR3 rearrangement, sequence reads were collapsed and filtered. For each sample, productive Simpson clonality was calculated by taking the square root of Simpson's diversity index across productive rearrangements. TCRdb took this table from immuneACCESS and kept in-frame rearrangements with V and J called. Such tables lack part of the clones; where checked against another copy, unresolved V genes explain under half of the gap, and the rest is unexplained. V, J and clone size reflect that table, while D and trimming were determined from the DNA. The sample table records 300,000 or so clones; 90% of these occur just once. The ten most abundant clones make up 2.5% to 3% of the sample.

Of note for this clone: The antigen it recognizes is unknown. No base quality values were provided; no much bigger clone lies one nucleotide off.

The TCR sequence derives from a woman aged 25 to 45 with COVID-19, enrolled during active disease. Source material: peripheral blood.

Read as DNA, the sequence is TGCGCCAGCAGCCCACGGGACAGGGGGAGGTGGCGGGAGATCGACAATGAGCAGTTCTTC. This codes for CASSPRDRGRWREIDNEQFF. Rearrangement joined TRBV5-1 to TRBJ2-1; TRBD1 agrees with 11 junctional bases. The CDR3 holds 20 amino acids from the cysteine to the phenylalanine. The CDR3 DNA has 60 bases and is translated from base 1. The germline V gene specifies SGHRS as CDR1 and YFSETQ as CDR2. The germline V end is reduced by 4 bases and the J end by 5 bases; junction bases left unmatched: 20.